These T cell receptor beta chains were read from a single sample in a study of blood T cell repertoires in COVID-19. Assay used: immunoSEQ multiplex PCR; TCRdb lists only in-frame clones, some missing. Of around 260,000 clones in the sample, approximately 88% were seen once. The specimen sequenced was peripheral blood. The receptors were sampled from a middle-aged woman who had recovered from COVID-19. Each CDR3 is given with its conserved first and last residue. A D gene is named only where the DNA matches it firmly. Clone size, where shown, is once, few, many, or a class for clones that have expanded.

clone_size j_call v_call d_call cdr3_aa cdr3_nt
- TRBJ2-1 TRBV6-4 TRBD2 CARKERDLYEQFF TGTGCCAGGAAGGAGCGGGATTTGTATGAGCAGTTCTTC
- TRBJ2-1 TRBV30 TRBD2 CAWSVQISGRGQFF TGTGCCTGGAGTGTACAGATTAGCGGGAGAGGGCAGTTCTTC
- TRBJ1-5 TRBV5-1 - CASSQYSNQPQHF TGCGCCAGCAGTCAGTATAGCAATCAGCCCCAGCATTTT
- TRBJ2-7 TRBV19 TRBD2 CASSTGGGDYEQYF TGTGCCAGTAGTACGGGAGGCGGTGACTACGAGCAGTACTTC
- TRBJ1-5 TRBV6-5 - CASKSLNGDNQPQHF TGTGCCAGCAAGAGCCTTAACGGGGACAATCAGCCCCAGCATTTT
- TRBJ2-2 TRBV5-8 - CASSYYQGVDTGELFF TGTGCCAGCAGCTACTATCAGGGCGTCGACACCGGGGAGCTGTTTTTT
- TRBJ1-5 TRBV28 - CASSFMYAVSDQPQHF TGTGCCAGCAGTTTTATGTACGCAGTCTCTGATCAGCCCCAGCATTTT
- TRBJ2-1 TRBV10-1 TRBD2 CASSESQREFPYNEQFF TGCGCCAGCAGTGAAAGCCAGCGGGAGTTTCCCTACAATGAGCAGTTCTTC
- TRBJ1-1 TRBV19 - CASSIGRGYTEAFF TGTGCCAGTAGTATAGGGAGAGGGTACACTGAAGCTTTCTTT
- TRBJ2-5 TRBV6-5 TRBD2 CASSHPSAGEETQYF TGTGCCAGCAGTCATCCATCGGCGGGAGAAGAGACCCAGTACTTC
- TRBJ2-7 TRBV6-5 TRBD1 CASRGEDRGPYEQYF TGTGCCAGCAGGGGAGAGGACAGGGGGCCTTACGAGCAGTACTTC
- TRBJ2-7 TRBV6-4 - CASSEDLWLEQYF TGTGCCAGCAGTGAAGATCTTTGGCTCGAGCAGTACTTC
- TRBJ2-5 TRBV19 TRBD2 CASSIPSGTGGETQYF TGTGCCAGTAGTATACCCAGCGGGACCGGTGGAGAGACCCAGTACTTC
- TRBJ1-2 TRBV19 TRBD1 CASSALRTGNYGYTF TGTGCCAGTAGTGCCCTTCGGACAGGCAACTATGGCTACACCTTC
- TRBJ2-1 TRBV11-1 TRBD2 CASSLAWTSGYNEQFF TGTGCCAGCAGCTTAGCGTGGACTAGCGGCTACAATGAGCAGTTCTTC
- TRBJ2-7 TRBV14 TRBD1 CASSQSWGTGGASGSNPGSYEQYF TGTGCCAGCAGCCAATCATGGGGGACAGGGGGCGCTTCCGGGAGCAATCCCGGGAGCTACGAGCAGTACTTC
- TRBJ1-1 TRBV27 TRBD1 CASSLDRGLSTEAFF TGTGCCAGCAGTTTAGACAGGGGGCTGAGCACTGAAGCTTTCTTT
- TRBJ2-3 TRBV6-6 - CASQITDTQYF TGTGCCAGCCAGATAACAGATACGCAGTATTTT
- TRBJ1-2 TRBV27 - CASSLGLPISYGYTF TGTGCCAGCAGTTTGGGGCTTCCCATATCCTATGGCTACACCTTC
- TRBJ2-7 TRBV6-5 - CASRAGVLYEQYF TGTGCCAGCAGGGCCGGAGTCCTCTACGAGCAGTACTTC
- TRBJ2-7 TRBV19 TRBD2 CASSMSGTSGTYEQYF TGTGCCAGTAGTATGTCCGGGACTAGCGGGACCTACGAGCAGTACTTC
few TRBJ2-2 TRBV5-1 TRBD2 CASSPLAGGTTGELFF TGCGCCAGCAGCCCACTAGCGGGAGGAACCACCGGGGAGCTGTTTTTT
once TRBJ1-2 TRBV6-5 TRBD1 CASASGQATGGYTF TGTGCCAGCGCTTCAGGACAGGCCACGGGGGGCTACACCTTC
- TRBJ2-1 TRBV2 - CASSPWAGWMNNEQFF TGTGCCAGCAGTCCCTGGGCAGGGTGGATGAACAATGAGCAGTTCTTC
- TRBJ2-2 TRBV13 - CASSLRQGSGELFF TGTGCCAGCAGCTTAAGGCAGGGCTCCGGGGAGCTGTTTTTT
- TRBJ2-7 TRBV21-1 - CASSPHTYGTGTYEQYF TGTGCCAGCAGCCCGCACACCTACGGGACAGGGACCTACGAGCAGTACTTC
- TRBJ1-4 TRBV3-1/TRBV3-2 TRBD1 CASSQNRGRAEKLFF TGTGCCAGCAGCCAAAACAGGGGGCGAGCTGAAAAACTGTTTTTT
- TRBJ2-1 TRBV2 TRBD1 CASSDLGQDYNEQFF TGTGCCAGCAGTGACTTAGGACAGGACTACAATGAGCAGTTCTTC
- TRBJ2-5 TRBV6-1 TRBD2 CASSESGGQETQYF TGTGCCAGCAGTGAGTCGGGAGGACAAGAGACCCAGTACTTC
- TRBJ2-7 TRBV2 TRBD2 CASRGTSANYEQYF TGTGCCAGCAGAGGGACTAGCGCCAACTACGAGCAGTACTTC
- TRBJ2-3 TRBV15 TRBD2 CATSRRLAGGRGDTQYF TGTGCCACCAGCCGAAGACTAGCGGGAGGCAGGGGAGATACGCAGTATTTT
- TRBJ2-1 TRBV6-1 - CASSEPSRGEVWQFF TGTGCCAGCAGTGAACCTAGCAGAGGTGAGGTCTGGCAGTTCTTC
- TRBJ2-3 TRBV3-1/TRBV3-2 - CASSLSTNTDTQYF TGTGCCAGCAGCCTTTCGACTAACACAGATACGCAGTATTTT
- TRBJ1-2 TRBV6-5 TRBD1 CASSYRTGGDGYTF TGTGCCAGCAGTTACCGGACAGGGGGGGATGGCTACACCTTC
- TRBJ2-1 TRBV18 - CASSPFHGLGGNEQFF TGTGCCAGCTCACCATTTCACGGACTCGGAGGTAATGAGCAGTTCTTC
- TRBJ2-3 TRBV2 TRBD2 CASGGLRGTSGSTDTQYF TGTGCCAGCGGGGGCCTAAGGGGGACTAGCGGGAGCACAGATACGCAGTATTTT
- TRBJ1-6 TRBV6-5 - CASSQNRDSPLHF TGTGCCAGCAGCCAAAATCGGGATTCACCCCTCCACTTT
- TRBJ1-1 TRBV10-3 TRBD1 CAIRDRADTEAFF TGTGCCATCAGGGACAGGGCGGACACTGAAGCTTTCTTT
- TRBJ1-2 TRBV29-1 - CSVLDRYGYTF TGCAGCGTTCTAGACCGCTATGGCTACACCTTC
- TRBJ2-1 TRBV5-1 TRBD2 CASSPESGSSYNEQFF TGCGCCAGCAGCCCGGAAAGCGGGAGCTCCTACAATGAGCAGTTCTTC
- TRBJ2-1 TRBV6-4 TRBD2 CASSVGSGRHNEQFF TGTGCCAGCAGTGTCGGTAGCGGGAGGCACAATGAGCAGTTCTTC
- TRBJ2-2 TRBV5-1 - CASSSATASNTGELFF TGCGCCAGCAGCTCGGCGACAGCCTCGAACACCGGGGAGCTGTTTTTT
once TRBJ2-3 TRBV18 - CASSPLLGGLTDTQYF TGTGCCAGCTCACCACTTCTGGGCGGGCTTACAGATACGCAGTATTTT
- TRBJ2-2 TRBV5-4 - CASSPTGAGELFF TGTGCCAGCAGCCCAACGGGGGCCGGGGAGCTGTTTTTT
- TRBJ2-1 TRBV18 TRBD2 CASSNTGTSVWDEQFF TGTGCCAGCTCAAACACCGGGACTAGTGTTTGGGATGAGCAGTTCTTC
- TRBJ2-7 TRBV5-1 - CASSFPGAYEQYF TGCGCCAGCAGCTTTCCAGGGGCCTACGAGCAGTACTTC
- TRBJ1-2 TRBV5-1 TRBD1 CASSTGQADYGYTF TGCGCCAGCAGCACCGGACAGGCTGACTATGGCTACACCTTC
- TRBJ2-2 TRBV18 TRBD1 CASSPTKDRVGTGELFF TGTGCCAGCTCACCCACGAAAGACAGGGTCGGCACCGGGGAGCTGTTTTTT
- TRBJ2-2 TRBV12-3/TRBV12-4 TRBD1 CASSLGGQSLFF TGTGCCAGCAGTTTAGGGGGACAGTCGCTGTTTTTT
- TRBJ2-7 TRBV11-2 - CASSPGLGRNYEQYF TGTGCCAGCAGCCCGGGACTTGGGCGCAACTACGAGCAGTACTTC
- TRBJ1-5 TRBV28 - CASANPESGNQPQHF TGTGCCAGCGCTAATCCGGAGAGTGGGAATCAGCCCCAGCATTTT
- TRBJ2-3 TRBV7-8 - CASSLAGVGDTQYF TGTGCCAGCAGCTTAGCCGGGGTCGGAGATACGCAGTATTTT
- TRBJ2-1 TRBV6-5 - CASSSEFETRWGEQFF TGTGCCAGCAGTTCCGAGTTCGAGACTAGGTGGGGTGAGCAGTTCTTC